This entry is about one T cell receptor beta chain. Its antigen is still unknown. PCR was performed using 60 Vbeta and 13 Jbeta primers. Authors' methods: Later reanalysis found roughly 80 million unique TCR beta chains, around 11 million of them shared. Generated by immunoSEQ multiplex PCR, the TCRdb table keeps only in-frame clones and is missing some. V and J calls and clone size are copied from that table; D and trimming were computed from the DNA. The table shows about 120,000 clones, with about 8.6% occurring only once. The data were taken from a study of cytomegalovirus exposure and HLA in healthy donors. Study-wide points: TCR beta chains numbering under 200 were designated cytomegalovirus-associated. The productive fraction for most TCR beta V segments was about 87% or about 30% in an earlier analysis.

The V segment lost 7 bases and the J segment 4 bases; nucleotides outside the gene matches: 9. The germline gives CDR1 GTSNPN, CDR2 SVGIG (reference sequence). The CDR3 is made up of 14 amino acids. The TCR originated in a middle-aged woman in good health and CMV-seropositive. The sample comprised PBMCs. The gene calls are TRBV30 and TRBJ1-3, with 8 bases that match TRBD1. CDR3 DNA sequence: TGTGCCTCTCGTGACCGGGACAGGGGAAACACCATATATTTT. It is translated as CASRDRDRGNTIYF.